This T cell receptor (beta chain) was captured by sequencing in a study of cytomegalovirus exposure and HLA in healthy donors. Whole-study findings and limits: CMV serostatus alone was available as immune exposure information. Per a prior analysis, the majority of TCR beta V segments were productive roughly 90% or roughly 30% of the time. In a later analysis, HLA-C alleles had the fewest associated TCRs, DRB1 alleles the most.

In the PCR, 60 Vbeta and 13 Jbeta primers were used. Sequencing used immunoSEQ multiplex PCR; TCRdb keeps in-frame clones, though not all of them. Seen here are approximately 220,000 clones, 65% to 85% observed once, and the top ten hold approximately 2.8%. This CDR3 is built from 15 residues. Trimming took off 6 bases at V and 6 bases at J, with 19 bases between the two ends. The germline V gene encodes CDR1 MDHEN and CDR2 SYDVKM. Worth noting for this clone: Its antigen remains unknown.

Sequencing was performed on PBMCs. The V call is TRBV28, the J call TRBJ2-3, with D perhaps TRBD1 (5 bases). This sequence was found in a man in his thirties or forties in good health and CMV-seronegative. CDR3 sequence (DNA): TGTGCCAGCAGCCTCGACAGCCCAGGGTCGGATACGCAGTATTTT. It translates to CASSLDSPGSDTQYF.